The 21 T cell receptor beta chains below come from one sample, sequenced in a study of cytomegalovirus exposure and HLA in healthy donors. A multiplex PCR was run with 60 Vbeta primers and 13 Jbeta primers. Produced via immunoSEQ multiplex PCR; TCRdb's table is partial and in-frame only. The sample shows about 160,000 clones, around 72% of them seen only once. Sequenced sample: PBMCs. These receptors all stem from a woman between 35 and 50 years old in good health and CMV-seropositive.

Concerning this clone itself: Distinct nucleotide sequences in the sample also encode this CDR3. The rearrangement joins TRBV2 to TRBJ2-1; D may be TRBD1 (6 bases). Germline CDR1 reads SNHLY; CDR2 reads FYNNEI. Trimming cost V 3 bases and J 4 bases, with 10 bases left between them. CDR3 length equals 14 residues. CDR3 coding DNA: TGTGCCAGCAGTGACGGGCAGGGGTACAATGAGCAGTTCTTC. It specifies CASSDGQGYNEQFF.

This rearrangement joins TRBV6-5 to TRBJ1-2; possibly TRBD1 for D (5 bases). V was cut by 8 bases and J by 8 bases, with 12 bases left in between. Germline assignment: CDR1 MNHEY and CDR2 SVGAGI. The CDR3 is 11 residues long. CDR3 in DNA: TGTGCCAGCGGGCAGGGAGGCGGCTACACCTTC. It is translated as CASGQGGGYTF.

The sample holds a few counts of this clone. The V and J genes are TRBV6-5 and TRBJ2-1; D possibly corresponds to TRBD1 (5 bases). CDR1 and CDR2 from the germline V gene are MNHEY and SVGAGI. The CDR3 contains 16 residues. V was shortened by 2 bases and J by 4 bases, with 15 bases between the two germline ends. CDR3 region: CASSYGYGARYNEQFF. The CDR3 DNA follows: TGTGCCAGCAGTTACGGGTATGGGGCCAGGTACAATGAGCAGTTCTTC.

The gene calls are TRBV4-2 and TRBJ1-1; D is possibly TRBD1 (5 bases). The germline CDR1 and CDR2 sequences are LGHNA and YNFKEQ. Trimming stripped 2 bases from V and 8 bases from J, with 12 bases between. CDR3 length: 13 amino acids. This CDR3 is CASSQRQGIEAFF. The CDR3 DNA reads TGTGCCAGCAGCCAACGGCAGGGAATAGAAGCTTTCTTT.

This clone was observed a single time. The V and J genes are TRBV28 and TRBJ2-7; tentatively, D is TRBD1 (7 bases). Germline CDR1 MDHEN, CDR2 SYDVKM. V dropped 8 bases and J dropped 1 base, with 15 bases sitting between them. CDR3 size: 14 residues. CDR3 nucleotide sequence: TGTGCCAGCGCAGGGGGGTTGGCGTCCTACGAGCAGTACTTC. It specifies CASAGGLASYEQYF.

This chain connects TRBV7-9 to TRBJ1-6; possible D gene TRBD1, 5 bases. This CDR3 is built from 15 residues. V was clipped by 8 bases and J by 4 bases, with 15 bases between them. The V gene's germline CDR1 is SEHNR and CDR2 FQNEAQ (reference sequence). The CDR3 region is CASGRRGRYNSPLHF. CDR3 in DNA: TGTGCCAGCGGCCGGCGGGGACGGTATAATTCACCCCTCCACTTT. The full variable domain, in which reference TRBV7-9 and TRBJ1-6 provide the parts outside the CDR3, is DTGVSQNPRHKITKRGQNVTFRCDPISEHNRLYWYRQTLGQGPEFLTYFQNEAQLEKSRLLSDRFSAERPKGSFSTLEIQRTEQGDSAMYLCASGRRGRYNSPLHFGNGTRLTVT.

The V and J genes are TRBV29-1 and TRBJ1-2, with D tentatively TRBD1 (6 bases). There are 12 residues in the CDR3. The V end was cut by 3 bases, the J end by 4 bases, with 9 bases between. Germline values: CDR1 SQVTM, CDR2 ANQGSEA. The CDR3 region has the DNA TGCAGCGTTGAGGGGGGGCTCTATGGCTACACCTTC. This gives the protein CSVEGGLYGYTF.

The J gene is TRBJ1-1, the V gene TRBV6-1, with 9 bases that match TRBD1. V shed 3 bases and J 1 base; nucleotides not matched to a gene: 3. The germline gives CDR1 MNHNS, CDR2 SASEGT. The CDR3 is 15 residues long. CDR3 amino acids: CASSDQDRGNTEAFF. In nucleotides, the CDR3 is TGTGCCAGCAGTGACCAGGACAGGGGGAACACTGAAGCTTTCTTT.

The genes are TRBV2 and TRBJ2-5; 8 bases are shared with TRBD1. This CDR3 has 15 residues. J was trimmed by 5 bases and V by 6 bases; bases with no gene match: 11. The V gene's germline CDR1 is SNHLY and CDR2 FYNNEI. The chain's CDR3 is CASSAASGGRETQYF. Here the CDR3 DNA reads TGTGCCAGCAGCGCGGCCTCAGGGGGCCGGGAGACCCAGTACTTC.

The gene calls are TRBV5-1 and TRBJ2-7, with a possible D match to TRBD1 (6 bases). Germline V CDR1 and CDR2: SGHRS, YFSETQ. The CDR3 covers 14 residues. Deletions cut 0 bases from V and 1 base from J, with 8 bases between. CDR3 in amino acids: CASSLGGGSYEQYF. CDR3 nucleotides: TGCGCCAGCAGCTTGGGAGGGGGATCCTACGAGCAGTACTTC.

The chain employs TRBV7-2 and TRBJ2-7; 9 bases fit TRBD2. The J segment lost 5 bases and the V segment lost 1 base, leaving 6 bases of the junction unmatched. In germline, CDR1 is SGHTA, CDR2 FQGNSA. The CDR3 totals 15 residues. The CDR3 here is CASSLVAGGPNEQYF. In DNA form, the CDR3 reads TGTGCCAGCAGCTTAGTGGCGGGGGGGCCAAACGAGCAGTACTTC. Drawing the rest from reference TRBV7-2 and TRBJ2-7, the complete variable domain is GAGVSQSPSNKVTEKGKDVELRCDPISGHTALYWYRQSLGQGLEFLIYFQGNSAPDKSGLPSDRFSAERTGGSVSTLTIQRTQQEDSAVYLCASSLVAGGPNEQYFGPGTRLTVT.

This clone was recorded a few times. V and J are TRBV6-6 and TRBJ1-1, with D maybe TRBD1 (5 bases). Between the trimmed V and J ends, which lost 0 bases and 6 bases, there was a span of 8 bases. CDR3 length: 13 residues. Germline CDR1 is MNHNY and CDR2 is SVGAGI (reference sequence). The CDR3 region has the DNA TGTGCCAGCAGTTACTCTGGGACTTCTGAAGCTTTCTTT. Its protein is CASSYSGTSEAFF.

This clone has a handful of counts. The V call is TRBV14, the J call TRBJ1-1; D perhaps matches TRBD1 (6 bases). V shed 4 bases and J shed 1 base, with 13 bases lying between them. CDR1 and CDR2 (germline): SGHDN, FVKESK. This CDR3 spans 15 amino acids. The CDR3 here is CASSPSAGANTEAFF. The CDR3 DNA is TGTGCCAGCAGCCCATCGGCGGGGGCGAACACTGAAGCTTTCTTT.

This clone was observed once. The gene calls are TRBV27 and TRBJ2-5; TRBD1 matches 7 bases. V shed 2 bases, J shed 2 bases, and the junction held 17 bases outside the gene matches. The CDR3 extends over 19 amino acids. Germline CDR1 and CDR2: MNHEY and SMNVEV (reference sequence). DNA for the CDR3: TGTGCCAGCAGTTTAAGGGGGAACAGGGGTAAACAGGTTCAAGAGACCCAGTACTTC. It translates to CASSLRGNRGKQVQETQYF.

This clone was picked up a small number of times. This chain connects TRBV6-1 to TRBJ1-2, with D tentatively TRBD1 (5 bases). The germline CDR1 and CDR2 sequences are MNHNS and SASEGT. This CDR3 has 14 residues. Trimming removed 4 bases from V and 12 bases from J, with 21 bases in between. The CDR3 loop is CASSARTYEPIDTF. CDR3 nucleotide sequence: TGTGCCAGCAGTGCCCGGACATATGAGCCGATCGACACCTTC.

The rearrangement uses TRBV28 and TRBJ1-1, with 9 nucleotides matching TRBD1. The CDR3 loop spans 14 amino acids. V lost 1 base to trimming and J lost 8 bases; unmatched junction nucleotides: 5. The V gene's germline CDR1 is MDHEN and CDR2 SYDVKM. CDR3 DNA sequence: TGTGCCAGCAGTTTATCCGACAGGGGGAAGGAAGCTTTCTTT. Translated, it gives CASSLSDRGKEAFF. Full variable domain (outside the CDR3, taken from reference TRBV28 and TRBJ1-1): DVKVTQSSRYLVKRTGEKVFLECVQDMDHENMFWYRQDPGLGLRLIYFSYDVKMKEKGDIPEGYSVSREKKERFSLILESASTNQTSMYLCASSLSDRGKEAFFGQGTRLTVV.

In DNA, the CDR3 is TGTGCCAGCAGCCCGACAGGGGGCTTTGAGCAGTTCTTC. Its protein product is CASSPTGGFEQFF. J is TRBJ2-1 and V is TRBV7-9; 10 bases align to TRBD1. Germline V gene data show CDR1 as SEHNR and CDR2 as FQNEAQ (reference sequence). Germline trimming cut 5 bases from V and 9 bases from J; bases unmatched to any gene: 4. The CDR3 runs 13 residues.

The gene calls are TRBV4-2 and TRBJ2-1, with TRBD2 matching over 9 bases. With V trimmed by 0 bases and J by 5 bases, 11 bases remained unmatched. The length of the CDR3 is 18 residues. CDR1 LGHNA and CDR2 YNFKEQ come from the germline V gene. CDR3 sequence: CASSQDSGGGALHNEQFF. CDR3 bases: TGTGCCAGCAGCCAAGATAGCGGGGGAGGAGCTCTACACAATGAGCAGTTCTTC.

The rearrangement links TRBV19 to TRBJ1-5; possibly TRBD1 for D (6 bases). The V gene's germline CDR1 is LNHDA and CDR2 SQIVND (reference sequence). CDR3 length: 16 amino acids. The V end lost 5 bases, the J end lost 1 base, and 15 bases lay between the germline ends. CDR3 region: CASSYGGQKSNQPQHF. The CDR3 nucleotides read TGTGCCAGTAGTTACGGGGGGCAGAAGAGCAATCAGCCCCAGCATTTT.

The chain combines TRBV5-6 with TRBJ2-4; a weak D match, TRBD1 (6 bases). The CDR3 is made up of 19 amino acids. Germline-derived CDR1 and CDR2 are SGHDT and YYEEEE. With 3 bases removed from V and 0 bases from J, the gap between germline ends came to 22 bases. CDR3 amino acids: CASSSFTTKGQSAKNIQYF. The DNA of the CDR3 is TGTGCCAGCAGCTCCTTCACGACGAAGGGACAATCAGCCAAAAACATTCAGTACTTC.

The chain combines TRBV19 with TRBJ1-2, with 9 nucleotides matching TRBD1. CDR1 and CDR2 (germline): LNHDA, SQIVND (reference sequence). The trim removed 9 bases at V and 8 bases at J, leaving 7 bases unmatched. CDR3 length equals 12 residues. CDR3 amino acids: CASQQGAGGYTF. The CDR3 DNA is TGTGCCAGCCAACAGGGGGCTGGGGGCTACACCTTC.